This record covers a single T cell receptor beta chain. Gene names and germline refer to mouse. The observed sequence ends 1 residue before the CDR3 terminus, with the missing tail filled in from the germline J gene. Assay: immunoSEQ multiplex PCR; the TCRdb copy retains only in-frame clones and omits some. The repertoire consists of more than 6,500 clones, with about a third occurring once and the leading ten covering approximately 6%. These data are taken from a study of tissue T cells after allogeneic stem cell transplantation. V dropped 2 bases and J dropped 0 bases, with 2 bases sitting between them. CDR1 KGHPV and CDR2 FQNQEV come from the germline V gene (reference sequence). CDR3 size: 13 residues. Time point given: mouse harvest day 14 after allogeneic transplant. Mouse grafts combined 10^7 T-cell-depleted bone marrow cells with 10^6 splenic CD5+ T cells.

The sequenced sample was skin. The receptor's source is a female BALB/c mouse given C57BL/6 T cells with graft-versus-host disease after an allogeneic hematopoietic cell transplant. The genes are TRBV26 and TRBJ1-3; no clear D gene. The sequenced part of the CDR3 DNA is TGTGCCAGCAGTCTGGGTTCTGGAAATACGCTCTAT. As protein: CASSLGSGNTLY. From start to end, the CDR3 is CASSLGSGNTLYF. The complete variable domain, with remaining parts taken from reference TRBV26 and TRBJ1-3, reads NSKVIQTPRYLVKGQGQKAKMRCIPEKGHPVVFWYQQNKNNEFKFLINFQNQEVLQQIDMTEKRFSAECPSNSPCSLEIQSSEAGDSALYLCASSLGSGNTLYFGEGSRLIVV.